This note documents a single T cell receptor (beta chain) sequence. Its antigen is still unknown. The sample holds no much larger clone one base away, and base qualities are not on file. This record belongs to a study of control samples from healthy donors and cancer patients (dated by TCRdb to 2018 to 2021). From cysteine to phenylalanine, the CDR3 is 12 amino acids long. Only CDR3 DNA remains: 36 bases, in frame from the first base. The CDR1 and CDR2 encoded by the germline V gene are MNHEY and SVGEGT. Trimming at the junction amounts to 6 bases on V and 5 bases on J, and the germline ends lie 8 bases apart. Receptors were amplified or captured by the immunoSEQ multiplex PCR assay. This is the immuneACCESS table as TCRdb keeps it, with only in-frame sequences that have V and J called. A part of the clones is gone; compared with another copy, unresolved V genes explain less than half, and the rest is unexplained. The table for this sample lists 40,000 or so clones; around 82% of them were counted only once. The ten biggest clones cover roughly 21% of the sample.

Input material: PBMCs. The source is a woman aged 55-70 years with lung cancer. The chain was built from TRBV6-2 or TRBV6-3 and TRBJ2-1; TRBD2 might be the D gene, on 5 matching bases. The CDR3 loop reads CASSLADNEQFF. In nucleotides, the sequence is TGTGCCAGCAGCCTAGCCGACAATGAGCAGTTCTTC.